The following is a TCR beta chain sequence with its context. Its antigen remains unidentified. Base-call qualities are not available, and no considerably larger clone is one nucleotide away. These data belong to a study of T cells in Graves' hyperthyroidism and ophthalmopathy (dated by TCRdb to about 2019). General notes on the study: Peripheral blood samples were taken at the time of initial diagnosis, prior to any treatment. To identify distinguishing TCR V-J signatures, a discovery cohort of about a hundred patients was used, comprising 43 with Graves' ophthalmopathy and some 60 with stable Graves' hyperthyroidism. An independent validation cohort of 18 to 20 hyperthyroidism patients and about 15 patients who later progressed to ophthalmopathy tested prospective prediction of ophthalmopathy. The roughly 100 discovery patients were divided at random into training and test sets in a 7:3 ratio. In more than 5 Graves' hyperthyroidism patients, the study also compared T-cell repertoires from thyroid tissue with T-cell repertoires from blood. Following sampling, methimazole starting at 30 mg daily was given to hyperthyroidism patients, and high-dose intravenous methylprednisolone was given to ophthalmopathy patients. TCR Vbeta CDR3 sequencing of 130 to 150 peripheral blood samples (under 45 ophthalmopathy, about 75 hyperthyroidism and some 17 progressor patients) is reported in the paper.

The TCR beta CDR3 regions were amplified from the RNA transcripts. A first-round RT-PCR of the TCR CDR3 used the HTBI primer set with the Qiagen OneStep RT-PCR kit. Libraries were constructed in a second round of multiplex PCR, after which size selection and purification were carried out. Paired-end sequencing of the libraries was performed with 100 bp reads on an Illumina HiSeq2000. As for the authors' bioinformatics: SOAPnuke was used to process the raw data, throwing out any read that contained adapters or uncalled bases, had a mean Phred below 15, or lacked an exact constant-primer or identifier match. COPE v1.2.5 was used to merge the high-quality paired reads, and each unique nucleotide sequence was defined as a clonotype. MiTCR v1.1 was used to align clonotypes to the IMGT TRBV, TRBD and TRBJ reference segments. The analysis included only V-J combinations with a frequency above 0.0001, which together covered around 99% of the repertoires. A TCS score was defined as the ratio of F50 (clonal expansion) to E x V (chaos), with BLOSUM62-based TCRdist applied between CDR3 peptides within each V-J. Welch's t-statistics and random forest reduced just over 500 V-J features to some 14, which were used in a naive Bayes classifier (R e1071). TCRdb took the public reads, trimmed them with fastp at Q25, ran MiXCR for clone calling and kept in-frame beta chains. A single entry per CDR3 protein holds the most common genes and DNA from its merged rows. Clone size and V and J calls follow TCRdb, not the original study. Here the sample has some 770,000 distinct CDR3 sequences; 16% occur a single time. Around 7.7% of the sample belongs to the ten largest clones.

The CDR3 goes from the cysteine to the phenylalanine over 16 residues. CDR3 DNA is the only sequence kept; it has 48 bases, read in frame from the first base. For CDR1 and CDR2, the germline V gene (reference sequence) lists DFQATT and SNEGSKA. The junction shows trimming of 8 bases on V and 3 bases on J, and the gene matches do not reach 10 bases of it. Graves' hyperthyroidism was defined as stable when no progression to ophthalmopathy occurred over 18 months of follow-up. Hyperthyroidism patients were newly diagnosed, with disease duration under 2 months, and aged 18 to 65 years. Any patient with an uncontrolled infection, another autoimmune disease, pregnancy or lactation was excluded. Diagnoses were established on the basis of clinical symptoms, serum thyroxine and TRAb, thyroid ultrasound, and orbital computed tomography. Ficoll-Paque density gradient centrifugation was used to isolate PBMCs from approximately 10 ml of fresh peripheral blood. Total RNA was extracted using Trizol reagent, and RNA quality was assessed on an Agilent 2100 Bioanalyzer.

Summary of the overall study and its limitations: No statistical method was used to set the sample size in advance, and investigators knew the group allocation. In validation, the model predicted progression to ophthalmopathy a median of roughly six months before onset, with 70% to 71% sensitivity and just under 75% specificity. In cross-validation, a model built on a 13 V-J signature told ophthalmopathy apart from stable hyperthyroidism with 87.88% sensitivity and around 83% specificity, and in testing the same model reached 80%/75%. Most expanded thyroid clonotypes (frequency above 0.001) were also detected in blood, a finding suggesting that blood repertoires may reflect thyroid immune responses.

The source is a man younger than 35 with Graves' hyperthyroidism. Sequenced sample: blood. The sequence is built from TRBV20-1 and TRBJ2-3, with TRBD2 identical over 14 junction bases. The CDR3 reads as follows: CSPGLAGDPGTDTQYF. The DNA sequence reads TGCAGTCCGGGACTAGCGGGAGATCCGGGGACAGATACGCAGTATTTT.